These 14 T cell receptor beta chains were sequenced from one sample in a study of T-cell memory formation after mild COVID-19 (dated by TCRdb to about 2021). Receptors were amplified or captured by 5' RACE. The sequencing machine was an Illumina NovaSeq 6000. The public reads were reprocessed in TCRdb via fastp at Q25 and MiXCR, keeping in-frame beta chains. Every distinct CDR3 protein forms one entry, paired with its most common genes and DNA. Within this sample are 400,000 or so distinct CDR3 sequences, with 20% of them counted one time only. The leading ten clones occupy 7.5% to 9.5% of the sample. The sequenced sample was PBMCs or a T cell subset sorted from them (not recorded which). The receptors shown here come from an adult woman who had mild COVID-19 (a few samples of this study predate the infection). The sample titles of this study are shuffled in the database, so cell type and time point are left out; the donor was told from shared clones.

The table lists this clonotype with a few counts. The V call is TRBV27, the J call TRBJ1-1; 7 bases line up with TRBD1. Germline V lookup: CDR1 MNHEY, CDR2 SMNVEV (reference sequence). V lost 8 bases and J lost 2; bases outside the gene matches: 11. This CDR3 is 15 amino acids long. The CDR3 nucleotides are TGTGCCAGCCAACGGTCCGACAGGGCCAACACTGAAGCTTTCTTT. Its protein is CASQRSDRANTEAFF.

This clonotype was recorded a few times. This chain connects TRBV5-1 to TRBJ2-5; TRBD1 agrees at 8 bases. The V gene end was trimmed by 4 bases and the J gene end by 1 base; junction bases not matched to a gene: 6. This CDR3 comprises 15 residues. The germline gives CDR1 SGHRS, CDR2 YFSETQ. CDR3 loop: CASSGGQGFQETQYF. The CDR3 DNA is TGCGCCAGCAGCGGAGGACAGGGTTTCCAAGAGACCCAGTACTTC.

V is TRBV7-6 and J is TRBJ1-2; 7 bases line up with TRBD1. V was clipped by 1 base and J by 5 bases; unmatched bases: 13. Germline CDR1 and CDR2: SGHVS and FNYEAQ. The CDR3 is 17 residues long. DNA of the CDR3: TGTGCCAGCAGCTTAGGGGCCTCCGGGACAGACGAGTATGGCTACACCTTC. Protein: CASSLGASGTDEYGYTF.

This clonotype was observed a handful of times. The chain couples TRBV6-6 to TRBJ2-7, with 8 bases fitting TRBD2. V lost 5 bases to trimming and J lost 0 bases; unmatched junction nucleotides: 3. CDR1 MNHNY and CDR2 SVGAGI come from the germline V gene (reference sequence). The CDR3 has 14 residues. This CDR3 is CASSQLAVSYEQYF. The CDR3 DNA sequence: TGTGCCAGCAGTCAACTAGCGGTCTCCTACGAGCAGTACTTC.

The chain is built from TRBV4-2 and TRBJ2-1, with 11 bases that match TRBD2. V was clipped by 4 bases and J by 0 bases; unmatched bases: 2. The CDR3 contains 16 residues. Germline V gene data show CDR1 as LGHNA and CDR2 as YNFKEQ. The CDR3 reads CASSPLAGDSYNEQFF. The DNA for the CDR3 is TGTGCCAGCAGCCCACTAGCGGGGGACTCCTACAATGAGCAGTTCTTC.

Written as DNA, the CDR3 is TGTGCCAACCGCCGGGACACCTCCTACGAGCAGTACTTC. This codes for CANRRDTSYEQYF. J is TRBJ2-7 and V is TRBV10-3, with D possibly being TRBD1 (6 bases). V was shortened by 10 bases and J by 0 bases, with 13 bases between the two germline ends. The CDR3 totals 13 residues. In germline, CDR1 is ENHRY, CDR2 SYGVKD.

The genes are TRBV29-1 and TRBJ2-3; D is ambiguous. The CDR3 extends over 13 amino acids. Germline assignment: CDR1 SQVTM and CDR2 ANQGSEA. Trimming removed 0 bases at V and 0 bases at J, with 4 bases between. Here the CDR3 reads CSVEDTSTDTQYF. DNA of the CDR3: TGCAGCGTTGAAGATACAAGCACAGATACGCAGTATTTT.

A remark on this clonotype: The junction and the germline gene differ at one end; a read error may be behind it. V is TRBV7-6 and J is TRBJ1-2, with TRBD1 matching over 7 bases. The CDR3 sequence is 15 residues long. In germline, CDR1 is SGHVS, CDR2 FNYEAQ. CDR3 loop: CSSSLTGQAPYGYTF. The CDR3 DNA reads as TGTTCCAGCAGCTTAACCGGACAGGCTCCCTATGGCTACACCTTC.

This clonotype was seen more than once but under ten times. The CDR3 region is CASSSLAGAPDTQYF. In nucleotides, the CDR3 is TGTGCCAGCAGCTCCCTAGCGGGAGCCCCAGATACGCAGTATTTT. The chain carries TRBV7-2 and TRBJ2-3; 10 bases line up with TRBD2. With V trimmed by 4 bases and J by 4 bases, 5 bases remained unmatched. The CDR3 spans 15 residues. The V gene's germline CDR1 is SGHTA and CDR2 FQGNSA.

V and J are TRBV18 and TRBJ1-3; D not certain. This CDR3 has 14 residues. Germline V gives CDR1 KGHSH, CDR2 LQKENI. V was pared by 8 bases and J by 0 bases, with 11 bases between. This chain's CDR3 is CASRAPSSGNTIYF. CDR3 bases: TGTGCCAGCAGGGCCCCAAGCTCTGGAAACACCATATATTTT.

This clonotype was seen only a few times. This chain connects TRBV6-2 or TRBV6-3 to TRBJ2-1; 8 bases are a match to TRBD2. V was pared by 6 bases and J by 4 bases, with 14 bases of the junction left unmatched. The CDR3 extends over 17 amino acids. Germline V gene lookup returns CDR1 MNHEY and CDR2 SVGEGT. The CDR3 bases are TGTGCCAGCAGCCGGATTTTAGCGGGACGCCCATACAATGAGCAGTTCTTC. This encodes CASSRILAGRPYNEQFF.

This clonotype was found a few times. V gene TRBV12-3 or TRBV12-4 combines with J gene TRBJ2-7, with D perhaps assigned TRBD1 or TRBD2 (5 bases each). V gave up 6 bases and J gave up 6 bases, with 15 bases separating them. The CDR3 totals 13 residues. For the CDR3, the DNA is TGTGCCAGCAGCCCCGGGACCCCGCCCGAGCAGTACTTC. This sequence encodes CASSPGTPPEQYF.

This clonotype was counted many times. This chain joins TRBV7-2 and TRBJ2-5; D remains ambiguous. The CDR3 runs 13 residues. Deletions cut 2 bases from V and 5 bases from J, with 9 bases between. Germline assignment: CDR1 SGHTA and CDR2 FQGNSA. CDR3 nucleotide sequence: TGTGCCAGCAGCTTATATAGTGGCGAGACCCAGTACTTC. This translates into CASSLYSGETQYF.

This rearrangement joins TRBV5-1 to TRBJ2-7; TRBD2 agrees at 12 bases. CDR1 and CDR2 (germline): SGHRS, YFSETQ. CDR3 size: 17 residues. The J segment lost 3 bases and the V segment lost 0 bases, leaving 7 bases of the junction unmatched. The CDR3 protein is CASSLDGLAGLIYEQYF. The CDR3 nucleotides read TGCGCCAGCAGCTTGGACGGACTAGCGGGACTTATCTACGAGCAGTACTTC.